This T cell receptor (beta chain) derives from a study of molecular identifiers for immune sequencing clone quantification. Overall study context: Four of five RNA aliquots from approximately 20,000 or 98,000 naive CD8 T cells were sequenced. Study findings and constraints: Spiked Jurkat TCR RNA from one cell was reportedly detectable among about 1 million naive cells. Molecules of identical TCR sharing a barcode could underestimate highly expanded clone sizes.

It was with previously described methods and listed TCR primers that bulk TCR libraries were made. TCRdb ran MiXCR on the PCR reads and lists one entry per CDR3 protein. The sample yields some 650,000 distinct CDR3 sequences, just under 20% seen once. Comments on this clonotype: Its target is not known.

V was clipped by 2 bases and J by 3 bases, with 14 bases between them. This CDR3 is 15 amino acids long. J is TRBJ2-7 and V is TRBV12-3 or TRBV12-4; TRBD1 might be the D (6 bases). The sample consisted of naive CD8+ T cells from blood, with Jurkat cell RNA spiked in. Subset meaning: FACS-sorted CD8+CD4-CCR7+CD45RA+ naive T cells. The TCR originated in a human donor in good health. Some libraries in this study had Jurkat cell RNA spiked in. The CDR3 DNA reads as TGTGCCAGCAGTTTAAGTCTGGGGGCGCTCTACGAGCAGTACTTC. Protein sequence: CASSLSLGALYEQYF.